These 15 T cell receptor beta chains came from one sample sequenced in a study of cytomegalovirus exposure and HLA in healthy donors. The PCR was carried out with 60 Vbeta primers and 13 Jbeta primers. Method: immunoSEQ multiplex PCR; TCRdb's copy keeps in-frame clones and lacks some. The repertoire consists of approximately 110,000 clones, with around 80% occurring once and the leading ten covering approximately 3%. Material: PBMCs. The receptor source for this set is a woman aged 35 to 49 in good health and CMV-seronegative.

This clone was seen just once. Here the CDR3 DNA reads TGCGCCAGCAGCTCAGACGGACAGGTCCAAGAGACCCAGTACTTC. It translates to CASSSDGQVQETQYF. This chain connects TRBV5-1 to TRBJ2-5, with TRBD1 matching over 7 bases. The germline V gene encodes CDR1 SGHRS and CDR2 YFSETQ. This CDR3 is built from 15 residues. The V segment lost 3 bases and the J segment 1 base; nucleotides outside the gene matches: 6.

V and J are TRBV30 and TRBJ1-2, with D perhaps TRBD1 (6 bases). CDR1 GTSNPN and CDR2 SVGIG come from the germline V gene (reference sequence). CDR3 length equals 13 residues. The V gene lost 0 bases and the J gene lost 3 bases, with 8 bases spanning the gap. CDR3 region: CAWSVNRDYGYTF. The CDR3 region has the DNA TGTGCCTGGAGTGTGAACAGGGACTATGGCTACACCTTC.

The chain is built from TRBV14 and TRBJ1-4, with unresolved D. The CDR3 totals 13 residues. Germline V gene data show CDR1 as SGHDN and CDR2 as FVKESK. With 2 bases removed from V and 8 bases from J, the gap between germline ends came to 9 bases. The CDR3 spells CASSQSIKEKLFF. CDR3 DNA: TGTGCCAGCAGCCAATCTATTAAGGAAAAACTGTTTTTT.

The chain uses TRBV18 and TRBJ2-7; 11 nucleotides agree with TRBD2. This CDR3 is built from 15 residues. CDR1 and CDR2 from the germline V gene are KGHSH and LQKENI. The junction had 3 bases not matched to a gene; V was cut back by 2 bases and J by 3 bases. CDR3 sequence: CASSPGGTSGYEQYF. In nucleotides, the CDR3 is TGTGCCAGCTCACCAGGGGGGACTAGCGGCTACGAGCAGTACTTC.

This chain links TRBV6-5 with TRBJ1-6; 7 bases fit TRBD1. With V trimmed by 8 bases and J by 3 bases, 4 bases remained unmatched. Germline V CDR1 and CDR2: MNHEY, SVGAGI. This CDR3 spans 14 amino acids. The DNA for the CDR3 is TGTGCCAGCGCCGGGACAGTCTATAATTCACCCCTCCACTTT. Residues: CASAGTVYNSPLHF.

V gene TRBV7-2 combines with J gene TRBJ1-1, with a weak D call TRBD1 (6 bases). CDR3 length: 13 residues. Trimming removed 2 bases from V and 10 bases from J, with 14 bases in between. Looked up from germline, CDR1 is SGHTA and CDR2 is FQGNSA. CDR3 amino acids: CASSLQGIIGAFF. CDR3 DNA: TGTGCCAGCAGCTTACAGGGGATCATAGGAGCTTTCTTT.

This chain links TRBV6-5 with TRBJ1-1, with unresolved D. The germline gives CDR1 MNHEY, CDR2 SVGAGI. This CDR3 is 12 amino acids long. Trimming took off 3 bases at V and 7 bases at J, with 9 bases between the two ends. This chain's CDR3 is CASSYERNEAFF. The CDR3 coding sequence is TGTGCCAGCAGTTATGAGCGGAATGAAGCTTTCTTT.

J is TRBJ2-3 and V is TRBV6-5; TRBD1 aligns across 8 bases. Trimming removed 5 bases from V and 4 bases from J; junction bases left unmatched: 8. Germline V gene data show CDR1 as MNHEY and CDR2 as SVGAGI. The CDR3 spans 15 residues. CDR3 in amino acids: CASSRRQGWSDTQYF. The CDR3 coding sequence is TGTGCCAGCAGTCGAAGACAGGGGTGGTCAGATACGCAGTATTTT.

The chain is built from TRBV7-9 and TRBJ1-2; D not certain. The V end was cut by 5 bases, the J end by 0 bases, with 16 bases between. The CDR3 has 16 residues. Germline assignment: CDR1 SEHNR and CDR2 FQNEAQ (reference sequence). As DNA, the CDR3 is TGTGCCAGCAGCGCCGCCGGGAGGGCCCCTAACTATGGCTACACCTTC. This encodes CASSAAGRAPNYGYTF. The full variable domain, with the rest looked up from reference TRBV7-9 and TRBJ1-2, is DTGVSQNPRHKITKRGQNVTFRCDPISEHNRLYWYRQTLGQGPEFLTYFQNEAQLEKSRLLSDRFSAERPKGSFSTLEIQRTEQGDSAMYLCASSAAGRAPNYGYTFGSGTRLTVV.

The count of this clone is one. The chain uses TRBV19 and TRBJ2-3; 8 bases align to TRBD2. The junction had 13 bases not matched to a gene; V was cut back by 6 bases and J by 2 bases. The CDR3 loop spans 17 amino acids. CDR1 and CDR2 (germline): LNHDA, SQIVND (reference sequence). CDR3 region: CASSDLKRGSHTDTQYF. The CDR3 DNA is TGTGCCAGTAGCGACCTAAAGCGGGGGAGCCACACAGATACGCAGTATTTT.

This CDR3 is CASSGDTTNEKLFF. CDR3 DNA sequence: TGTGCCAGCAGCGGGGACACAACTAATGAAAAACTGTTTTTT. The rearrangement links TRBV9 to TRBJ1-4; a weak D match, TRBD1 (6 bases). Trimming took 3 bases from V and 0 from J, leaving 6 bases between them. This CDR3 region has 14 residues. The germline V gene has CDR1 SGDLS and CDR2 YYNGEE.

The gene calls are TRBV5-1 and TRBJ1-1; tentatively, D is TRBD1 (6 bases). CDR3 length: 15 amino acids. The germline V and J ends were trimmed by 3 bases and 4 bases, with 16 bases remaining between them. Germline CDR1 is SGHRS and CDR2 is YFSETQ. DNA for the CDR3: TGCGCCAGCAGCTCAGGGGACCCCCGGGCCACTGAAGCTTTCTTT. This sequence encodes CASSSGDPRATEAFF.

The chain's CDR3 is CASSVGLWVPYEQYF. For the CDR3, the DNA is TGTGCCAGCAGCGTGGGACTATGGGTCCCCTACGAGCAGTACTTC. This chain uses TRBV7-9 with TRBJ2-5, with 7 bases aligning to TRBD2. The DNA end lines up better with TRBJ2-7; the J call may be wrong. Germline V gene sequence: CDR1 SEHNR, CDR2 FQNEAQ (reference sequence). The CDR3 totals 15 residues.

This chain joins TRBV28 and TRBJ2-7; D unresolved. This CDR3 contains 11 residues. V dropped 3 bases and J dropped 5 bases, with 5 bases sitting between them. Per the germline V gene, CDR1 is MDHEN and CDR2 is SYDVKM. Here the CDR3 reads CASSLVDEQYF. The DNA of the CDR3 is TGTGCCAGCAGTTTGGTAGACGAGCAGTACTTC.

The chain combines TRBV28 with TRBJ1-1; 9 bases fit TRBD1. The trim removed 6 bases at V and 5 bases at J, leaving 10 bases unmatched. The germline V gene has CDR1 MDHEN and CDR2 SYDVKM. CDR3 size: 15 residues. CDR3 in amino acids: CASRPPTGGFTEAFF. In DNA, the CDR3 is TGTGCCAGCAGACCGCCGACAGGGGGGTTTACTGAAGCTTTCTTT.